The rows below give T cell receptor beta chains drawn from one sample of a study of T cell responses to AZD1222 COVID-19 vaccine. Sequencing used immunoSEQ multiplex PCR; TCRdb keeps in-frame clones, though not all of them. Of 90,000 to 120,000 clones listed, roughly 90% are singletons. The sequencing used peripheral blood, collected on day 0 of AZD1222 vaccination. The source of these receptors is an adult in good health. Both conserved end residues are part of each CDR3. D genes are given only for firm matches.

CDR3: CASSLSGQGRNF
J: TRBJ1-2
V: TRBV7-2
D: NA

CDR3: CASTRAYGNTDTQYF
J: TRBJ2-3
V: TRBV27
D: NA

CDR3: CASSGSARITEAFF
J: TRBJ1-1
V: TRBV25-1
D: NA

CDR3: CASSKDKWERNRGYYEQYF
J: TRBJ2-7
V: TRBV21-1
D: NA

CDR3: CASSRGFAEAFF
J: TRBJ1-1
V: TRBV2
D: NA

CDR3: CASRGGTEAFF
J: TRBJ1-1
V: TRBV7-2
D: NA

CDR3: CATRGTGNTGELFF
J: TRBJ2-2
V: TRBV24-1
D: TRBD1

CDR3: CATSRDTTVVAGAVDTQYF
J: TRBJ2-3
V: TRBV15
D: TRBD2

CDR3: CASSPRGGSGVSYNEQFF
J: TRBJ2-1
V: TRBV7-3
D: TRBD2

CDR3: CASSQDRGNTIYF
J: TRBJ1-3
V: TRBV3-1/TRBV3-2
D: NA

CDR3: CASSFGQANTGELFF
J: TRBJ2-2
V: TRBV5-6
D: NA

CDR3: CASGNTEAFF
J: TRBJ1-1
V: TRBV19
D: NA

CDR3: CASSSWNTEAFF
J: TRBJ1-1
V: TRBV27
D: NA

CDR3: CAASRGRVSYEQYF
J: TRBJ2-7
V: TRBV5-4
D: TRBD2

CDR3: CASSLLPQFYNEQFF
J: TRBJ2-1
V: TRBV6-2/TRBV6-3
D: NA

CDR3: CAISWTSGSLETQYF
J: TRBJ2-5
V: TRBV10-3
D: TRBD2

CDR3: CASSPSAGGPVYEQYF
J: TRBJ2-7
V: TRBV4-3
D: NA

CDR3: CASSLGNERGGYTF
J: TRBJ1-2
V: TRBV5-1
D: NA

CDR3: CASSYSAPWLGNEQFF
J: TRBJ2-1
V: TRBV6-5
D: NA

CDR3: CASSQRGSGGSGNTIYF
J: TRBJ1-3
V: TRBV7-2
D: TRBD1

CDR3: CASSIASSGNTIYF
J: TRBJ1-3
V: TRBV19
D: NA

CDR3: CASSMRGAVQPQHF
J: TRBJ1-5
V: TRBV19
D: NA

CDR3: CATSPGTVGRNTIYF
J: TRBJ1-3
V: TRBV28
D: NA

CDR3: CASSPDHTEAFF
J: TRBJ1-1
V: TRBV18
D: NA

CDR3: CASSATGGEETQYF
J: TRBJ2-5
V: TRBV9
D: NA

CDR3: CASSPGAYGYTF
J: TRBJ1-2
V: TRBV2
D: NA

CDR3: CATSDIQGSSNQPQHF
J: TRBJ1-5
V: TRBV24-1
D: NA

CDR3: CASNGQTSPQHF
J: TRBJ1-5
V: TRBV6-5
D: NA

CDR3: CASSPDARVNIQYF
J: TRBJ2-4
V: TRBV5-1
D: NA

CDR3: CASSQVGRADEQYF
J: TRBJ2-7
V: TRBV14
D: NA

CDR3: CASSLGTSGTYEQYF
J: TRBJ2-7
V: TRBV27
D: TRBD2

CDR3: CASSIGQGEDTQYF
J: TRBJ2-3
V: TRBV5-1
D: TRBD1

CDR3: CASSASPLLAGLNEQFF
J: TRBJ2-1
V: TRBV7-2
D: NA

CDR3: CASSFFREQETQYF
J: TRBJ2-5
V: TRBV5-5
D: NA

CDR3: CASSGRLNQPQHF
J: TRBJ1-5
V: TRBV28
D: NA

CDR3: CASSLSAVSENIQYF
J: TRBJ2-4
V: TRBV9
D: NA

CDR3: CASSLPPRGGNEQFF
J: TRBJ2-1
V: TRBV11-2
D: NA

CDR3: CASRDRGAASPLHF
J: TRBJ1-6
V: TRBV19
D: TRBD1

CDR3: CAISGYGQGDYGYTF
J: TRBJ1-2
V: TRBV10-3
D: TRBD1

CDR3: CASCPGGQPSSYEQYF
J: TRBJ2-7
V: TRBV28
D: NA

CDR3: CASSGGRTGVEGNTIYF
J: TRBJ1-3
V: TRBV6-1
D: NA

CDR3: CASSIGEGGMNTEAFF
J: TRBJ1-1
V: TRBV19
D: NA

CDR3: CASSSTKPGLNYEQYF
J: TRBJ2-7
V: TRBV7-9
D: NA

CDR3: CASSPTGRVNTEAFF
J: TRBJ1-1
V: TRBV7-9
D: NA

CDR3: CASSPPRQGGNTGELFF
J: TRBJ2-2
V: TRBV6-2/TRBV6-3
D: NA

CDR3: CAWSLGAIGNTIYF
J: TRBJ1-3
V: TRBV30
D: NA

CDR3: CASSYVGGAFTGELFF
J: TRBJ2-2
V: TRBV6-5
D: TRBD2

CDR3: CASTLQGEGNTEAFF
J: TRBJ1-1
V: TRBV5-1
D: TRBD1

CDR3: CASSQGVNQPQHF
J: TRBJ1-5
V: TRBV18
D: NA

CDR3: CASSPPTGTGNEQFF
J: TRBJ2-1
V: TRBV18
D: NA

CDR3: CASSLGGPEAFF
J: TRBJ1-1
V: TRBV28
D: NA

CDR3: CASSWGGGNEQYF
J: TRBJ2-7
V: TRBV5-1
D: TRBD2

CDR3: CASRLTGGNNYGYTF
J: TRBJ1-2
V: TRBV5-5
D: TRBD1

CDR3: CASSWGGDRASPLHF
J: TRBJ1-6
V: TRBV7-2
D: TRBD1